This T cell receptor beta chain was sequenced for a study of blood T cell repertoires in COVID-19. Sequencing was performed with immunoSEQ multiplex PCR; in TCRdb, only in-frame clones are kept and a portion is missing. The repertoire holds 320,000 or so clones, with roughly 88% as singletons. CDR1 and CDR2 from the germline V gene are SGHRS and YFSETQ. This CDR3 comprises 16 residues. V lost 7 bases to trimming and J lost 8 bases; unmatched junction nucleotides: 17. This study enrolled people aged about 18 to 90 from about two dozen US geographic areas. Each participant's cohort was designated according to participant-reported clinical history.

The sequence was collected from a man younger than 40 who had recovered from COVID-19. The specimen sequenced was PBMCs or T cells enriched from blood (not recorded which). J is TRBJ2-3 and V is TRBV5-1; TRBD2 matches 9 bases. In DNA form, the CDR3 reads TGCGCCAGCCATAGCGGGGGCCCTACTTCACAAGGTACGCAGTATTTT. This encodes CASHSGGPTSQGTQYF.